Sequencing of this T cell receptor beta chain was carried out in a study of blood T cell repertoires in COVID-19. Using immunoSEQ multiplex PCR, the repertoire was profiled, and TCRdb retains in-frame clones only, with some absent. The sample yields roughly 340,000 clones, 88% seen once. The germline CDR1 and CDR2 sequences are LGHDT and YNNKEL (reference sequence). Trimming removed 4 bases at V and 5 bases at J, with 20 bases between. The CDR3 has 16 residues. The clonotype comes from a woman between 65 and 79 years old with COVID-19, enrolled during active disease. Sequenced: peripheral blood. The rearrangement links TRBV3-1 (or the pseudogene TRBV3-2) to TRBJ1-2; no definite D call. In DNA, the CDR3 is TGTGCCAGCAGCCGAGACTCCCCTAAGCTAGGATATGGCTACACCTTC. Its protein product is CASSRDSPKLGYGYTF.